The count of the clone carrying this T cell receptor beta chain is one. No antigen is known for it. Generated by immunoSEQ multiplex PCR, the TCRdb table keeps only in-frame clones and is missing some. The sample yields 300,000 to 400,000 clones, 88% seen once. Per germline, CDR1 MRHNA and CDR2 SNTAGT. V was clipped by 0 bases and J by 5 bases; unmatched bases: 4. CDR3 length equals 16 residues. This specimen belongs to a study of cytomegalovirus exposure and HLA in healthy donors. The study, taken as a whole, reports: Clusters of TCRs from the first cohort tended to co-occur in the roughly 120 validation repertoires (as a later analysis found). Rare TCR sequences predominated, though certain public TCRs were found in many donors.

The sequenced sample consisted of PBMCs. The chain employs TRBV6-4 and TRBJ2-3, with 11 bases fitting TRBD2. The source is a man aged 25 to 40 in good health and CMV-seronegative. CDR3 sequence reads: CASSDSSSGGLDTQYF. DNA for the CDR3: TGTGCCAGCAGTGACTCGTCTAGCGGGGGGTTAGATACGCAGTATTTT.